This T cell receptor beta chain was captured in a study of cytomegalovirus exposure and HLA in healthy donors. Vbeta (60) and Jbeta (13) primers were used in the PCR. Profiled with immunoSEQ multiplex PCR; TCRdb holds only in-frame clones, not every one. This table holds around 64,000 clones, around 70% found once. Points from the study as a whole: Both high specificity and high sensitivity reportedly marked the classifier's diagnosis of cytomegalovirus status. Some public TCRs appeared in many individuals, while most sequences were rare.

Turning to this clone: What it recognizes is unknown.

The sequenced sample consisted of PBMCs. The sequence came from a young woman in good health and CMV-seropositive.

CDR3 sequence (DNA): TGCAGGGCAGGCCTAGAAGCTTTCTTT. Translated, it gives CRAGLEAFF. The chain has TRBV20-1 and TRBJ1-1; D not certain. The CDR3 contains 9 residues. Germline V lookup: CDR1 DFQATT, CDR2 SNEGSKA (reference sequence).